A single T cell receptor (beta chain) is shown here with its context. This clonotype has a count of ten or more. The target of this receptor is not known. Base qualities are not recorded, but no much larger clone differs from it by a single base. The data stem from a study of T-cell reconstitution after alpha-beta-depleted transplantation in children (dated by TCRdb to 2016 to 2017). Some background on the complete study: The study quantitatively tracked T-cell immune reconstitution after TCRalphabeta/CD19-depleted allogeneic hematopoietic cell transplantation in children using TCR repertoire profiling. Broader findings and caveats from the paper: In some patients, the high TCRbeta diversity seen at day 60 was put down to recipient T cells and intrathymic progenitors that had survived conditioning. Hyperexpanded clone frequencies declined over subsequent months; after one year, T-cell counts and TCRbeta diversity were mostly attributed to newly produced T cells. The apparently early recovery of alphabetaT-cell counts about two months after transplant reportedly depended on only several hundred rapidly expanded clones that came from non-depleted graft cells.

Libraries were made using PCR. The sequencer listed for this sample is Illumina HiSeq 2500. TCR library preparation used molecular barcoding, with unique molecular identifiers applied to normalize quantification of the TCRbeta repertoire. TCRdb ran its own pipeline on the public reads, namely fastp trimming at Q25 and MiXCR clone calling, and kept in-frame beta chains. For every CDR3 protein sequence, its rows merge into one entry that carries the most common genes and DNA. This sample comprises approximately 630,000 distinct CDR3 sequences, about an eighth of them detected only once. The ten largest account for 0.75% to 0.85% of the sample. The treatment or condition label on this specimen signifies: allogeneic hematopoietic cell transplantation with graft depleted of TCRalphabeta T cells and CD19 B cells. The transplant recipients were children given TCRalphabeta/CD19-depleted allogeneic hematopoietic cell grafts.

V was cut back by 7 bases and J by 6 bases, leaving a gap of 18 bases between them. The germline V gene sets CDR1 to SGHTA and CDR2 to FQGNSA. The CDR3 contains 15 residues, cysteine and phenylalanine counted. Here the CDR3 DNA is all that survives: 45 bases in frame from base 1. The chain joins TRBV7-2 to TRBJ1-4; a weak D assignment points to TRBD1 (5 bases agree). This TCR was sampled from a girl aged 2 to 10 with congenital amegakaryocytic thrombocytopenia, due to receive a stem cell transplant. Sequencing was performed on PBMCs, taken before TCRalphabeta/CD19-depleted stem cell transplant. CDR3 protein: CASNPTGSLDEKLFF. The DNA sequence is given as TGTGCCAGCAATCCCACAGGCAGCTTAGATGAAAAACTGTTTTTT.